The 28 T cell receptor beta chains reported below all come from one sample, sequenced in a study of blood T cell repertoires in COVID-19. Data came from immunoSEQ multiplex PCR; TCRdb stores just in-frame clones and leaves some out. The data show 450,000 or so clones, with about 91% seen just once and approximately 0.9% held by the top ten. The sequenced sample was peripheral blood. These TCRs come from a man between 18 and 35 years old with COVID-19, enrolled during active disease.

The chain recombines TRBV7-8 with TRBJ1-4; 9 bases line up with TRBD1. The CDR3 runs 16 residues. In germline, CDR1 is SGHVS, CDR2 FQNEAQ. After removal of 5 bases from V and 2 bases from J, the junction contained 6 bases not matched to a gene. CDR3: CASSAGQGSTNEKLFF. The CDR3 coding sequence is TGTGCCAGCAGCGCAGGACAGGGGTCGACTAATGAAAAACTGTTTTTT. Variable domain in full (rest from reference TRBV7-8 and TRBJ1-4): GAGVSQSPRYKVAKRGQDVALRCDPISGHVSLFWYQQALGQGPEFLTYFQNEAQLDKSGLPSDRFFAERPEGSVSTLKIQRTQQEDSAVYLCASSAGQGSTNEKLFFGSGTQLSVL.

V gene TRBV6-2 or TRBV6-3 combines with J gene TRBJ2-2; D unresolved. The CDR3 runs 14 residues. V was shortened by 1 base and J by 5 bases, with 8 bases between the two germline ends. Per the germline V gene, CDR1 is MNHEY and CDR2 is SVGEGT. The DNA of the CDR3 is TGTGCCAGCAGTTACTACTTATGGACCGGGGAGCTGTTTTTT. This sequence encodes CASSYYLWTGELFF.

V and J are TRBV6-5 and TRBJ2-2; D is possibly TRBD1 (6 bases). Germline lookup yields CDR1 MNHEY and CDR2 SVGAGI. The CDR3 extends over 13 amino acids. V was shortened by 4 bases and J by 6 bases, with 9 bases between the two germline ends. CDR3 DNA: TGTGCCAGCAGTTTCGACAGGTCCGGGGAGCTGTTTTTT. Its protein product is CASSFDRSGELFF.

CDR3 coding DNA: TGTGCCAGCAGTTACTCCCGGAGGGTTGAAAAACTGTTTTTT. This sequence encodes CASSYSRRVEKLFF. The chain couples TRBV6-5 to TRBJ1-4; D is unresolved. Germline assignment: CDR1 MNHEY and CDR2 SVGAGI. This CDR3 has 14 amino acids. V lost 0 bases and J 7 bases, leaving 9 bases between the germline ends.

This clone has just one count. The sample contains more than one DNA sequence encoding this CDR3. The V gene is TRBV19, the J gene TRBJ2-3; tentative D call: TRBD2 (6 bases). Germline-derived CDR1 and CDR2 are LNHDA and SQIVND (reference sequence). Trimming pared 3 bases from V and 1 base from J, leaving 11 bases between. The length of the CDR3 is 15 residues. CDR3 amino acids: CASSIRGGGTDTQYF. CDR3 DNA sequence: TGTGCCAGTAGTATCCGGGGCGGGGGCACAGATACGCAGTATTTT.

The chain has TRBV5-1 and TRBJ2-5; D is perhaps TRBD2 (6 bases). CDR3 length: 15 residues. Germline loops: CDR1 SGHRS, CDR2 YFSETQ. V lost 4 bases and J 1 base, leaving 14 bases between the germline ends. CDR3 sequence: CASSLPGDSQETQYF. The CDR3 DNA follows: TGCGCCAGCAGCCTCCCCGGGGACTCCCAAGAGACCCAGTACTTC. Variable domain in full (rest from reference TRBV5-1 and TRBJ2-5): KAGVTQTPRYLIKTRGQQVTLSCSPISGHRSVSWYQQTPGQGLQFLFEYFSETQRNKGNFPGRFSGRQFSNSRSEMNVSTLELGDSALYLCASSLPGDSQETQYFGPGTRLLVL.

The chain joins TRBV6-5 to TRBJ2-2; tentative D call: TRBD2 (6 bases). V shed 5 bases and J shed 1 base, with 11 bases lying between them. Germline loops: CDR1 MNHEY, CDR2 SVGAGI. The CDR3 spans 15 residues. The CDR3 loop is CASSRDLLNTGELFF. The CDR3 nucleotides are TGTGCCAGCAGTCGGGACTTATTGAACACCGGGGAGCTGTTTTTT.

This clone showed up just once. The chain links TRBV7-8 to TRBJ2-7, with D possibly TRBD1 on 6 matching bases. Germline CDR1 is SGHVS and CDR2 is FQNEAQ. V lost 1 base and J lost 4, with 11 bases in between. CDR3 length equals 14 residues. The DNA for the CDR3 is TGTGCCAGCAGCTTAGGCCTACAGGGATACGAGCAGTACTTC. It translates to CASSLGLQGYEQYF. Based on the CDR3 plus reference TRBV7-8 and TRBJ2-7, the full variable domain is GAGVSQSPRYKVAKRGQDVALRCDPISGHVSLFWYQQALGQGPEFLTYFQNEAQLDKSGLPSDRFFAERPEGSVSTLKIQRTQQEDSAVYLCASSLGLQGYEQYFGPGTRLTVT.

The chain joins TRBV28 to TRBJ1-1; a weak D match, TRBD1 (6 bases). This CDR3 region has 15 residues. V lost 5 bases and J lost 11, with 24 bases in between. Germline CDR1 and CDR2: MDHEN and SYDVKM. The CDR3 nucleotides are TGTGCCAGCAGTATGACGACAGGAACCTCTCGTGGGGCTTTCTTT. Its protein is CASSMTTGTSRGAFF.

This chain uses TRBV5-1 with TRBJ1-6; 7 bases align to TRBD1. Germline assignment: CDR1 SGHRS and CDR2 YFSETQ. Losses at the gene ends were 4 bases for V and 7 bases for J; bases not matched to a gene: 14. This CDR3 has 17 amino acids. CDR3 in DNA: TGCGCCAGCAGCGTAGGGACAGATGCTTTTTCCAATTCACCCCTCCACTTT. Translating it yields CASSVGTDAFSNSPLHF.

CDR3 DNA: TGTGCCAGCAGTGTTCGGTCCGGGAATCAGCCCCAGCATTTT. Translating it yields CASSVRSGNQPQHF. The chain links TRBV2 to TRBJ1-5, with unresolved D. Germline values: CDR1 SNHLY, CDR2 FYNNEI. Trimming removed 4 bases from V and 4 bases from J, with 11 bases in between. CDR3 size: 14 residues.

The J gene is TRBJ2-2, the V gene TRBV5-1; TRBD1 aligns across 7 bases. The trim removed 4 bases at V and 4 bases at J, leaving 4 bases unmatched. The CDR3 has 14 residues. CDR1 and CDR2 from the germline V gene are SGHRS and YFSETQ. The CDR3 DNA follows: TGCGCCAGCAGCCCAGGGGGTAGCACCGGGGAGCTGTTTTTT. It encodes CASSPGGSTGELFF.

The chain recombines TRBV7-9 with TRBJ2-5; the match to TRBD2 covers 7 bases. The germline V gene has CDR1 SEHNR and CDR2 FQNEAQ (reference sequence). CDR3 length: 15 residues. V was clipped by 2 bases and J by 4 bases; unmatched bases: 7. CDR3 in amino acids: CASSLSGLLGETQYF. CDR3 in DNA: TGTGCCAGCAGCTTATCGGGACTACTAGGAGAGACCCAGTACTTC.

CDR3 in DNA: TGTGCCAGCTCAGGAGTACAGGGGAAGAATTCACCCCTCCACTTT. It encodes CASSGVQGKNSPLHF. This sequence joins TRBV18 and TRBJ1-6; 7 positions agree with TRBD1. V trimming: 5 bases; J trimming: 7 bases; junction bases outside the gene matches: 8. The CDR3 runs to 15 residues. Germline CDR1 reads KGHSH; CDR2 reads LQKENI.

The chain couples TRBV10-2 to TRBJ2-5; 12 bases are a match to TRBD2. CDR1 is WSHSY, CDR2 SAAADI, per germline. The trim removed 3 bases at V and 4 bases at J, leaving 3 bases unmatched. The CDR3 contains 15 residues. This CDR3 reads CASSEQGLAGETQYF. The CDR3 DNA follows: TGCGCCAGCAGTGAACAGGGACTAGCGGGAGAGACCCAGTACTTC.

On this clone: Additional DNA sequences in this sample encode the identical CDR3. The chain carries TRBV9 and TRBJ2-3, with 10 bases matching TRBD2. The length of the CDR3 is 15 residues. J gave up 3 bases and V 0 bases, and 1 base lay outside the gene matches. CDR1 SGDLS and CDR2 YYNGEE come from the germline V gene. This CDR3 is CASSVGTSGTDTQYF. CDR3 nucleotides: TGTGCCAGCAGCGTAGGGACTAGCGGAACAGATACGCAGTATTTT.

CDR3 DNA: TGTGCCAGCAGCTCCGGACAGGGTGGCGGCTACACCTTC. Protein product: CASSSGQGGGYTF. The chain couples TRBV12-3 or TRBV12-4 to TRBJ1-2; 8 positions match TRBD1. CDR3 length: 13 residues. The trim removed 6 bases at V and 8 bases at J, leaving 8 bases unmatched.

CDR3 sequence reads: CASSQGREGTEAFF. CDR3 coding DNA: TGTGCCAGCAGCCAGGGCAGGGAGGGCACTGAAGCTTTCTTT. The V and J genes are TRBV3-1 (or the pseudogene TRBV3-2) and TRBJ1-1, with TRBD1 as a possible D gene (5 bases). Trimming removed 3 bases at V and 4 bases at J, with 12 bases between. Germline-derived CDR1 and CDR2 are LGHDT and YNNKEL (reference sequence). This CDR3 region has 14 residues.

The chain employs TRBV19 and TRBJ1-2, with TRBD1 identical over 8 bases. J gave up 4 bases and V 5 bases, and 9 bases lay outside the gene matches. Germline V gene sequence: CDR1 LNHDA, CDR2 SQIVND (reference sequence). This CDR3 is 15 amino acids long. This CDR3 is CASSAGDRRPYGYTF. In DNA, the CDR3 is TGTGCCAGTAGTGCAGGGGACAGGCGCCCCTATGGCTACACCTTC.

This rearrangement joins TRBV18 to TRBJ2-3; 8 bases agree with TRBD2. Germline trimming cut 2 bases from V and 6 bases from J; bases unmatched to any gene: 13. Per the germline V gene, CDR1 is KGHSH and CDR2 is LQKENI. The CDR3 has 17 amino acids. CDR3 in amino acids: CASSPALAESPRDTQYF. The CDR3 bases are TGTGCCAGCTCACCAGCACTAGCGGAATCCCCCCGGGATACGCAGTATTTT.

In this sample, this clone turned up a few times. A read error is possible here, since a much larger clone lies one base away. V and J are TRBV7-2 and TRBJ1-5; D is uncertain. The CDR3 is 12 residues long. V was trimmed by 3 bases and J by 4 bases, leaving 4 bases between them. The germline V gene encodes CDR1 SGHTA and CDR2 FQGNSA. Here the CDR3 reads CASSFPNQPQHF. DNA for the CDR3: TGTGCCAGCAGCTTCCCTAATCAGCCCCAGCATTTT. The variable domain in full, with the rest retrieved from reference TRBV7-2 and TRBJ1-5, is GAGVSQSPSNKVTEKGKDVELRCDPISGHTALYWYRQSLGQGLEFLIYFQGNSAPDKSGLPSDRFSAERTGGSVSTLTIQRTQQEDSAVYLCASSFPNQPQHFGDGTRLSIL.

The chain carries TRBV7-9 and TRBJ2-1, with TRBD1 as a possible D gene (5 bases). V gave up 3 bases and J gave up 4 bases, with 13 bases separating them. CDR1 and CDR2 (germline): SEHNR, FQNEAQ (reference sequence). The CDR3 covers 15 residues. The CDR3 DNA is TGTGCCAGCAGCTTTGGACAACAGGAATACAATGAGCAGTTCTTC. This encodes CASSFGQQEYNEQFF.

The rearrangement joins TRBV7-8 to TRBJ2-2; D uncertain. This CDR3 region has 13 residues. Germline assignment: CDR1 SGHVS and CDR2 FQNEAQ. Between the trimmed V and J ends, which lost 4 bases and 1 base, there was a span of 4 bases. CDR3 protein: CASSSKNTGELFF. For the CDR3, the DNA is TGTGCCAGCAGCTCAAAGAACACCGGGGAGCTGTTTTTT.

This clone was seen ten or more times. The chain combines TRBV3-1 (or the pseudogene TRBV3-2) with TRBJ2-1, with 8 nucleotides matching TRBD1. Trimming at V came to 2 bases and at J to 2 bases, leaving 5 bases not matched to a gene. The CDR3 sequence is 16 residues long. Germline CDR1 reads LGHDT; CDR2 reads YNNKEL (reference sequence). CDR3 residues: CASSQRQGNAYNEQFF. The CDR3 region has the DNA TGTGCCAGCAGCCAACGACAGGGGAATGCCTACAATGAGCAGTTCTTC.

The chain has TRBV2 and TRBJ1-4; tentatively, D is TRBD1 (5 bases). This CDR3 region has 14 residues. The V and J ends lost 3 bases and 6 bases respectively, with 11 bases between them. Germline V gives CDR1 SNHLY, CDR2 FYNNEI. CDR3 in amino acids: CASSESGWDEKLFF. The CDR3 DNA sequence: TGTGCCAGCAGTGAGTCAGGGTGGGATGAAAAACTGTTTTTT.

The chain recombines TRBV30 with TRBJ2-4; a possible D gene is TRBD1 (6 bases). This CDR3 has 14 residues. Germline assignment: CDR1 GTSNPN and CDR2 SVGIG (reference sequence). Deletions cut 4 bases from V and 0 bases from J, with 10 bases between. CDR3 DNA sequence: TGTGCCTGGACCGGGACACTAGCCAAAAACATTCAGTACTTC. The encoded protein is CAWTGTLAKNIQYF.

This sequence joins TRBV18 and TRBJ2-1; 12 bases map to TRBD2. CDR3 length: 18 residues. Germline values: CDR1 KGHSH, CDR2 LQKENI. V was clipped by 4 bases and J by 3 bases; unmatched bases: 10. The CDR3 is CASSLGLAGSNSYNEQFF. CDR3 nucleotide sequence: TGTGCCAGCTCACTCGGACTAGCGGGGTCAAACAGCTACAATGAGCAGTTCTTC.

This clone has just one count. The rearrangement joins TRBV5-4 to TRBJ2-5; 8 nucleotides match TRBD2. CDR3 size: 15 residues. The V gene end was trimmed by 6 bases and the J gene end by 7 bases; junction bases not matched to a gene: 14. The germline CDR1 and CDR2 sequences are SGHNT and YYREEE (reference sequence). The CDR3 coding sequence is TGTGCCAGCACCCGCGGGAGCGGGGGAGTTGCGACCCAGTACTTC. Protein sequence: CASTRGSGGVATQYF.